The sequence of this TCR beta chain was determined in a study of blood T cell repertoires in COVID-19. Assay: immunoSEQ multiplex PCR; the TCRdb copy retains only in-frame clones and omits some. The sample holds around 230,000 clones, approximately 78% seen once. The source is a woman aged 55-70 years with active or convalescent COVID-19. The source material was peripheral blood.

The CDR3 DNA follows: TGCAGTGCTACGGTAAACACTGAAGCTTTCTTT. Translating gives CSATVNTEAFF. This sequence joins TRBV20-1 and TRBJ1-1; no clear D gene. CDR3 size: 11 residues. V was pared by 4 bases and J by 2 bases, with 5 bases between. CDR1 and CDR2 from the germline V gene are DFQATT and SNEGSKA (reference sequence).